The clone carrying this T cell receptor beta chain was picked up many times. Its antigen is undetermined. Exclusion of patients followed from uncontrolled infection, other autoimmune disease, pregnancy or lactation. The diagnostic basis comprised clinical symptoms, serum thyroxine and TRAb, thyroid ultrasound and orbital computed tomography. This sample stems from a study of T cells in Graves' hyperthyroidism and ophthalmopathy. With V trimmed by 0 bases and J by 9 bases, 5 bases remained unmatched. The CDR3 length is 14 residues. Broader study findings: Most clonotypes expanded in thyroid above 0.001 were likewise present in blood.

Template material for amplifying TCR beta CDR3 regions consisted of RNA transcripts. The HTBI set primed first-round TCR CDR3 RT-PCR. TCRdb re-called the multiplex PCR reads with MiXCR, one entry per CDR3 protein. The sample lists about 330,000 distinct CDR3 sequences, roughly an eighth occurring once. This sequence was found in a middle-aged woman with Graves' ophthalmopathy. The genes are TRBV12-3 or TRBV12-4 and TRBJ2-1; TRBD2 matches at 7 bases. Source material: blood. The CDR3 coding sequence is TGTGCCAGCAGTTTAGCGGGAGGGCCGGTTGAGCAGTTCTTC. It specifies CASSLAGGPVEQFF.